One sample yielded the 31 T cell receptor beta chains listed below, sequenced in a study of T-cell memory formation after mild COVID-19. TCRdb analysed the 5' RACE reads with MiXCR anew, one entry per CDR3 protein. In the table there are under 350,000 distinct CDR3 sequences, 16% of which are singletons. The sample consisted of PBMCs or a T cell subset sorted from them (not recorded which). The receptors originated from a man aged 18 to 35 who had mild COVID-19 (a few samples of this study predate the infection). Cell type and time point are not known.

Ten or more counts support this clonotype. V and J are TRBV3-1 and TRBJ2-2, with TRBD1 matching 9 bases. The CDR3 runs to 16 residues. Germline CDR1 LGHDT, CDR2 YNNKEL (reference sequence). With 4 bases clipped from V and 4 bases from J, the junction kept 7 bases outside the gene matches. CDR3 DNA: TGTGCCAGCAGCCCCGGACAGGGGTTGATCACCGGGGAGCTGTTTTTT. It codes for CASSPGQGLITGELFF.

The chain carries TRBV6-5 and TRBJ1-2, with a tentative D call TRBD1 (6 bases). The V gene lost 4 bases and the J gene lost 7 bases, with 22 bases spanning the gap. The CDR3 totals 16 residues. From germline, CDR1 is MNHEY and CDR2 SVGAGI. The CDR3 region is CASSSPRGGGEIGYTF. For the CDR3, the DNA is TGTGCCAGCAGTTCACCCCGGGGGGGCGGGGAGATTGGCTACACCTTC.

This clonotype came up a few times. DNA of the CDR3: TGCGCCAGCAGTGAGTCTGGACTACTTTACTACAATGAGCAGTTCTTC. Residues: CASSESGLLYYNEQFF. This rearrangement joins TRBV10-2 to TRBJ2-1, with a weak D call TRBD2 (6 bases). V was pared by 0 bases and J by 3 bases, with 12 bases between. The CDR3 is made up of 16 amino acids. From germline, CDR1 is WSHSY and CDR2 SAAADI.

This clonotype has a handful of counts. This chain uses TRBV7-2 with TRBJ2-5; no clear D gene. Germline V gene lookup returns CDR1 SGHTA and CDR2 FQGNSA. V lost 3 bases, J lost 4 bases, and 12 bases lay in between. The CDR3 consists of 14 residues. CDR3 protein: CASSFPTVGETQYF. The CDR3 nucleotides read TGTGCCAGCAGCTTTCCGACTGTAGGAGAGACCCAGTACTTC.

This clonotype has just a few counts. The chain combines TRBV20-1 with TRBJ1-5, with D uncertain. From germline, CDR1 is DFQATT and CDR2 SNEGSKA (reference sequence). Trimming pared 3 bases from V and 6 bases from J, leaving 12 bases between. The CDR3 has 13 residues. CDR3 sequence (DNA): TGCAGTGCTAGGGAGCAGGTTGGTCAGCCCCAGCATTTT. Protein sequence: CSAREQVGQPQHF.

This clonotype has a count of ten or more. V usage is TRBV10-3 and J usage is TRBJ2-1; 10 bases map to TRBD2. CDR1 and CDR2 from the germline V gene are ENHRY and SYGVKD. Unmatched junction bases numbered 5, after V lost 2 bases and J lost 4 bases. The CDR3 sequence is 16 residues long. CDR3 residues: CAISEPERGGYNEQFF. The CDR3 DNA sequence: TGTGCCATCAGTGAGCCCGAGCGGGGGGGGTACAATGAGCAGTTCTTC.

In its sample, this clonotype was seen a few times. This chain connects TRBV24-1 to TRBJ2-1; 7 bases line up with TRBD1. Germline V gene lookup returns CDR1 KGHDR and CDR2 SFDVKD. V lost 11 bases to trimming and J lost 9 bases; unmatched junction nucleotides: 12. The CDR3 totals 13 residues. The CDR3 loop is CAIQTGQIGEQFF. The CDR3 DNA follows: TGTGCCATCCAGACGGGACAGATCGGTGAGCAGTTCTTC.

This clonotype was observed a handful of times. The V and J genes are TRBV9 and TRBJ1-1, with D possibly matching TRBD1 (6 bases). The CDR3 is made up of 15 amino acids. Trimming pared 4 bases from V and 3 bases from J, leaving 16 bases between. Germline V gene lookup returns CDR1 SGDLS and CDR2 YYNGEE. The CDR3 DNA reads TGTGCCAGCAGCCCAGGCTGGGGGACATACACTGAAGCTTTCTTT. Translation gives CASSPGWGTYTEAFF.

The chain joins TRBV20-1 to TRBJ2-5; D unclear. V was pared by 1 base and J by 5 bases, with 8 bases between. From germline, CDR1 is DFQATT and CDR2 SNEGSKA (reference sequence). The CDR3 extends over 12 amino acids. The CDR3 reads CSARVSIETQYF. The CDR3 DNA reads TGCAGTGCTAGAGTATCTATTGAGACCCAGTACTTC.

V is TRBV5-1 and J is TRBJ1-1; TRBD1 is a possible D gene (5 bases). The CDR3 contains 14 residues. Trimming shortened V by 5 bases and J by 7 bases, and 18 bases separated the two germline ends. Germline V gene sequence: CDR1 SGHRS, CDR2 YFSETQ. The CDR3 coding sequence is TGCGCCAGCAGACCGGCCTCAGGGACGGATGAAGCTTTCTTT. Protein product: CASRPASGTDEAFF.

This clonotype was seen ten or more times. V and J are TRBV4-1 and TRBJ2-1; the D gene could be TRBD1 or TRBD2 (6 bases each). The CDR3 loop spans 16 amino acids. Looked up from germline, CDR1 is MGHRA and CDR2 is YSYEKL. Trimming removed 1 base from V and 1 base from J, with 11 bases in between. CDR3 in DNA: TGCGCCAGCAGCCAAGCAACGGGGGCTTCCTACAATGAGCAGTTCTTC. This codes for CASSQATGASYNEQFF.

This clonotype has a handful of counts. The rearrangement links TRBV24-1 to TRBJ2-2; D not resolved. Germline V gene sequence: CDR1 KGHDR, CDR2 SFDVKD. V shed 9 bases and J shed 0 bases, with 7 bases lying between them. This CDR3 has 13 amino acids. This chain's CDR3 is CATLDTNTGELFF. CDR3 DNA sequence: TGTGCCACCCTCGACACGAACACCGGGGAGCTGTTTTTT.

This clonotype was seen repeatedly, ten times or more. The genes are TRBV29-1 and TRBJ2-2; D is uncertain. CDR3 length: 12 amino acids. CDR1 SQVTM and CDR2 ANQGSEA come from the germline V gene. V was trimmed by 3 bases and J by 4 bases, leaving 6 bases between them. CDR3 sequence reads: CSVEGSTGELFF. The CDR3 nucleotides are TGCAGCGTTGAGGGGTCCACCGGGGAGCTGTTTTTT.

This clonotype was picked up a small number of times. DNA for the CDR3: TGTGCCAGCGGGACAGGGCCCAACTCGGGTGAGCAGTTCTTC. It is translated as CASGTGPNSGEQFF. The chain joins TRBV6-5 to TRBJ2-1; TRBD1 agrees at 9 bases. Germline V gene lookup returns CDR1 MNHEY and CDR2 SVGAGI. The CDR3 contains 14 residues. V lost 8 bases to trimming and J lost 9 bases; unmatched junction nucleotides: 11.

This clonotype was detected a few times. The chain combines TRBV12-3 or TRBV12-4 with TRBJ1-2, with no clear D. This CDR3 contains 13 residues. Trimming cost V 1 base and J 8 bases, with 11 bases left between them. In DNA form, the CDR3 reads TGTGCCAGCAGTTTAGGAGGGATCAACGGCTACACCTTC. As protein: CASSLGGINGYTF.

This clonotype was counted a few times. The chain's CDR3 is CSARSSYEQYV. The CDR3 region has the DNA TGCAGTGCTAGATCCTCCTACGAGCAGTACGTC. The V and J genes are TRBV20-1 and TRBJ2-7; D gene ambiguous. Trimming removed 2 bases at V and 0 bases at J, with 2 bases between. Germline V gives CDR1 DFQATT, CDR2 SNEGSKA (reference sequence). CDR3 length: 11 residues.

This chain uses TRBV12-3 or TRBV12-4 with TRBJ2-5; the D gene is possibly TRBD1 (5 bases). The CDR3 is made up of 13 amino acids. V lost 7 bases and J lost 2, with 11 bases in between. The CDR3 nucleotides are TGTGCCAGCACCCTGGGGCAGCAAGAGACCCAGTACTTC. This sequence encodes CASTLGQQETQYF.

This clonotype was recorded a few times. V gene TRBV6-2 or TRBV6-3 combines with J gene TRBJ1-2, with TRBD1 matching 9 bases. The CDR3 runs 14 residues. From germline, CDR1 is MNHEY and CDR2 SVGEGT. The ends lost 6 bases at V and 8 bases at J; junction bases unmatched: 10. The CDR3 nucleotides read TGTGCCAGCAGCGACCCGGGACAGGGCAAAGGCTACACCTTC. Amino acids: CASSDPGQGKGYTF.

This chain joins TRBV6-5 and TRBJ1-4; D remains unclear. Germline V lookup: CDR1 MNHEY, CDR2 SVGAGI. The CDR3 runs 17 residues. V lost 0 bases and J lost 8, with 19 bases in between. The CDR3 region is CASSYSMLGRVGEKLFF. The CDR3 DNA reads TGTGCCAGCAGTTACTCGATGTTAGGGAGGGTCGGGGAAAAACTGTTTTTT.

This clonotype was picked up a small number of times. The V call is TRBV4-1, the J call TRBJ2-2; D is uncertain. Trimming shortened V by 4 bases and J by 8 bases, and 8 bases separated the two germline ends. The CDR3 consists of 12 residues. Germline assignment: CDR1 MGHRA and CDR2 YSYEKL. Written as DNA, the CDR3 is TGCGCCAGCAGCCTGGTGCGGGGGGAGCTGTTTTTT. Residues: CASSLVRGELFF.

The V and J genes are TRBV12-2 and TRBJ1-5; TRBD1, the table's D call, lacks a check against the DNA. TRBV12-2 is a pseudogene segment. The CDR3 covers 14 residues. The CDR3 protein is CASRSDSNNQPQHF. CDR3 nucleotides: TGTGCAAGTCGCTCGGACAGTAACAATCAGCCCCAGCATTTT.

The J gene is TRBJ2-2, the V gene TRBV7-2, with D possibly matching TRBD2 (7 bases). V lost 0 bases, J lost 6 bases, and 11 bases lay in between. The CDR3 is 15 amino acids. Germline CDR1 is SGHTA and CDR2 is FQGNSA. In DNA, the CDR3 is TGTGCCAGCAGCTTAGCGGGGGGGCTCTCCGGGGAGCTGTTTTTT. It is translated as CASSLAGGLSGELFF.

This clonotype was seen ten or more times. J is TRBJ1-1 and V is TRBV20-1; D is uncertain. Germline V gene lookup returns CDR1 DFQATT and CDR2 SNEGSKA (reference sequence). V lost 0 bases and J lost 3, with 8 bases in between. The CDR3 spans 13 residues. CDR3: CSAREGIHTEAFF. The CDR3 nucleotides read TGCAGTGCTAGAGAAGGGATTCACACTGAAGCTTTCTTT.

The table lists this clonotype with a few counts. V gene TRBV7-2 combines with J gene TRBJ2-7; D unclear. From germline, CDR1 is SGHTA and CDR2 FQGNSA. V gave up 5 bases and J gave up 4 bases, with 15 bases separating them. The CDR3 spans 14 residues. CDR3 bases: TGTGCCAGCAGCCTAGGGCCCAGGAGTTACGAGCAGTACTTC. Translated, it gives CASSLGPRSYEQYF.

This clonotype was seen only a few times. The chain combines TRBV5-5 with TRBJ1-1; D is unclear. The V end was cut by 1 base, the J end by 1 base, with 11 bases between. This CDR3 region has 15 residues. Germline V gene lookup returns CDR1 SGHKS and CDR2 YYEKEE (reference sequence). The CDR3 protein is CASSLPWARNTEAFF. The CDR3 DNA reads TGTGCCAGCAGCTTGCCTTGGGCCCGGAACACTGAAGCTTTCTTT.

This clonotype was seen a handful of times. J is TRBJ1-1 and V is TRBV20-1; unclear D gene. The V gene lost 5 bases and the J gene lost 2 bases, with 15 bases spanning the gap. The CDR3 totals 14 residues. Per germline, CDR1 DFQATT and CDR2 SNEGSKA (reference sequence). CDR3 amino acids: CSAPIREGNTEAFF. CDR3 nucleotide sequence: TGCAGTGCTCCGATCCGGGAAGGAAACACTGAAGCTTTCTTT.

This clonotype was observed a few times. This chain uses TRBV5-1 with TRBJ2-5; a possible D gene is TRBD2 (6 bases). Deletions cut 4 bases from V and 5 bases from J, with 18 bases between. Per germline, CDR1 SGHRS and CDR2 YFSETQ. This CDR3 has 15 amino acids. CDR3 sequence (DNA): TGCGCCAGCAGCAGCAACACAATCCGGGGGGAGACCCAGTACTTC. It encodes CASSSNTIRGETQYF.

The chain uses TRBV6-2 or TRBV6-3 and TRBJ2-2; possible D gene TRBD1, 6 bases. This CDR3 region has 15 residues. The germline V gene has CDR1 MNHEY and CDR2 SVGEGT. V lost 4 bases, J lost 3 bases, and 12 bases lay in between. CDR3 in DNA: TGTGCCAGCAGTTCCTACAGGGCATACACCGGGGAGCTGTTTTTT. It yields the protein CASSSYRAYTGELFF.

This clonotype has only a few counts. The rearrangement uses TRBV7-9 and TRBJ2-3; maybe TRBD1 (6 bases). The CDR3 loop spans 13 amino acids. V dropped 5 bases and J dropped 8 bases, with 14 bases sitting between them. Germline V gene sequence: CDR1 SEHNR, CDR2 FQNEAQ (reference sequence). Here the CDR3 reads CASSLDRRATQYF. The CDR3 DNA reads as TGTGCCAGCAGCCTTGACAGGAGAGCTACGCAGTATTTT. Complete variable domain (other parts from reference TRBV7-9 and TRBJ2-3): DTGVSQNPRHKITKRGQNVTFRCDPISEHNRLYWYRQTLGQGPEFLTYFQNEAQLEKSRLLSDRFSAERPKGSFSTLEIQRTEQGDSAMYLCASSLDRRATQYFGPGTRLTVL.

V and J are TRBV12-3 or TRBV12-4 and TRBJ1-5; D remains unclear. The CDR3 totals 15 residues. The V end was cut by 6 bases, the J end by 7 bases, with 19 bases between. CDR3 protein: CASSPRSSLGQPQHF. In DNA form, the CDR3 reads TGTGCCAGCAGCCCCCGGTCGAGTTTGGGACAGCCCCAGCATTTT.

The chain couples TRBV11-2 to TRBJ2-3; 7 bases line up with TRBD1. Germline V gives CDR1 SGHAT, CDR2 FQNNGV. The CDR3 extends over 16 amino acids. The V and J ends lost 5 bases and 1 base, in that order; junction bases with no gene match: 9. CDR3 region: CASSARQGGGTDTQYF. The CDR3 DNA is TGTGCCAGCAGCGCCAGACAGGGTGGGGGCACAGATACGCAGTATTTT.